This T cell receptor beta chain was identified during a study of CD8+CD57+ T cells in acquired aplastic anemia. Genomic DNA acted as the template from which TCR beta VDJ combination and CDR3 sequence profiling were carried out. TCRdb independently ran MiXCR on the reads; one entry per CDR3 protein. Altogether some 150,000 distinct CDR3 sequences are present, 40% to 45% being singletons, with the ten largest covering roughly 8.4%. V lost 3 bases and J lost 8, with 17 bases in between. Germline lookup yields CDR1 LNHDA and CDR2 SQIVND (reference sequence). This CDR3 region has 15 residues. The chain links TRBV19 to TRBJ2-1; D assignment may be TRBD1 or TRBD2 (6 bases each). This sequence originates from a human donor in good health, serving as a control. Sample: sorted CD4+, CD8+, or CD8+CD57+ T cells (not recorded which) from PBMCs. The CDR3 DNA follows: TGTGCCAGTAGTATTGGTGCGCGGGACAACGATGAGCAGTTCTTC. It specifies CASSIGARDNDEQFF.